The T cell receptor (beta chain) under discussion was sequenced for a study of blood T cell repertoires in COVID-19. Germline loops: CDR1 KGHDR, CDR2 SFDVKD. The V segment lost 3 bases and the J segment 7 bases; nucleotides outside the gene matches: 5. There are 15 residues in the CDR3. Profiled with immunoSEQ multiplex PCR; TCRdb holds only in-frame clones, not every one. The table has about 360,000 clones, more than 75% seen once. The TCR was taken from a man under 40 who had recovered from COVID-19. The chain employs TRBV24-1 and TRBJ2-2, with TRBD1 matching 9 bases. Sequencing was performed on PBMCs or T cells enriched from blood (not recorded which). The CDR3 DNA reads as TGTGCCACCAGTGATCCGGGACAGGGCGGCGGGGAGCTGTTTTTT. Residues: CATSDPGQGGGELFF.